Below are 4 T cell receptor beta chains sequenced from a single sample in a study of T cell clonality in common variable immunodeficiency. Here immunoSEQ multiplex PCR was the method, and the copy in TCRdb shows in-frame clones only, minus some. This sample has some 14,000 clones, each found more than once. What these receptors recognize is not known. Findings and caveats of the study: Fewer deletions and N-nucleotide insertions were reportedly seen in common variable immunodeficiency TCR beta sequences.

The material sequenced was peripheral blood mononuclear cells. These receptor sequences come from a human donor with common variable immunodeficiency.

This clone was found a few times. The read halts 3 residues ahead of the CDR3 end, with the missing end drawn from the germline J gene. The V call is TRBV5-1, the J call TRBJ2-5; perhaps TRBD1 as D (5 bases). Germline V gives CDR1 SGHRS, CDR2 YFSETQ. This CDR3 is 15 amino acids long. The V end lost 0 bases, the J end lost 0 bases, and 9 bases lay between the germline ends. The CDR3: CASSLDRLNQETQYF. The part of the CDR3 DNA that was read is TGCGCCAGCAGCTTGGACAGGCTCAACCAAGAGACC.

This clone was observed a handful of times. Read sequence stops 3 residues before the CDR3 end, and the germline J gene provides the missing end. V usage is TRBV30 and J usage is TRBJ1-6, with 7 bases identical to TRBD1. J lost 2 bases, V lost 2 bases, and 3 bases had no gene match. Germline CDR1 is GTSNPN and CDR2 is SVGIG (reference sequence). This CDR3 region has 15 residues. The part of the CDR3 DNA that was read is TGTGCCTGGAGTTTCGGGACAGCCTATAATTCACCC. Protein product: CAWSFGTAYNSP. The whole CDR3 sequence is CAWSFGTAYNSPLHF. The full variable domain, with the rest looked up from reference TRBV30 and TRBJ1-6, is SQTIHQWPATLVQPVGSPLSLECTVEGTSNPNLYWYRQAAGRGLQLLFYSVGIGQISSEVPQNLSASRPQDRQFILSSKKLLLSDSGFYLCAWSFGTAYNSPLHFGNGTRLTVT.

This clone was observed at least ten times. The CDR3 goes on 3 residues after the read ends, and that part is filled in from the germline J gene. The V gene is TRBV5-1, the J gene TRBJ2-7; 8 bases are shared with TRBD2. V was clipped by 4 bases and J by 3 bases; unmatched bases: 6. Germline CDR1 reads SGHRS; CDR2 reads YFSETQ. The CDR3 totals 14 residues. CDR3 DNA, as far as it was read: TGCGCCAGCAGCCCCTCGGCGGGAGGCTACGAG. Amino acids: CASSPSAGGYE. The whole CDR3 reads CASSPSAGGYEQYF. Drawing the rest from reference TRBV5-1 and TRBJ2-7, the complete variable domain is KAGVTQTPRYLIKTRGQQVTLSCSPISGHRSVSWYQQTPGQGLQFLFEYFSETQRNKGNFPGRFSGRQFSNSRSEMNVSTLELGDSALYLCASSPSAGGYEQYFGPGTRLTVT.

This clone has only a few counts. The read falls 3 residues short of the CDR3 end, and the missing part is taken from the germline J gene. This chain uses TRBV6-2 or TRBV6-3 with TRBJ2-7; no definite D call. Trimming shortened V by 2 bases and J by 3 bases, and 5 bases separated the two germline ends. Germline V gene lookup returns CDR1 MNHEY and CDR2 SVGEGT. CDR3 length equals 12 residues. The CDR3 region is CASSYGRYEQYF. The CDR3 bases that were read are TGTGCCAGCAGTTACGGCCGCTACGAG.